Listed here are 13 T cell receptor beta chains from one sample, sequenced in a study of blood T cell repertoires in COVID-19. Some clones are missing from TCRdb's copy, which holds only in-frame ones; the method was immunoSEQ multiplex PCR. Of about 200,000 clones in the sample, more than 70% were seen once. The sample consisted of PBMCs or T cells enriched from blood (not recorded which). These receptors originate from a woman aged 18-30 years who had recovered from COVID-19.

The chain is built from TRBV5-1 and TRBJ2-7; TRBD1 matches 7 bases. Germline-derived CDR1 and CDR2 are SGHRS and YFSETQ. CDR3 length equals 14 residues. With 6 bases clipped from V and 2 bases from J, the junction kept 8 bases outside the gene matches. As DNA, the CDR3 is TGCGCCAGCAAGGCCACAGGGGCTCCCTACGAGCAGTACTTC. Encoded protein: CASKATGAPYEQYF.

This rearrangement joins TRBV5-1 to TRBJ2-4, with TRBD1 matching over 12 bases. Germline V gene sequence: CDR1 SGHRS, CDR2 YFSETQ. The CDR3 contains 16 residues. V trimming: 0 bases; J trimming: 8 bases; junction bases outside the gene matches: 6. The CDR3 loop reads CASSLEGQGAVDIQYF. The CDR3 nucleotides are TGCGCCAGCAGCTTGGAGGGACAGGGGGCGGTGGACATTCAGTACTTC.

The gene calls are TRBV11-2 and TRBJ1-5; TRBD1 might be the D (6 bases). Between the trimmed V and J ends, which lost 1 base and 6 bases, there was a span of 7 bases. Germline lookup yields CDR1 SGHAT and CDR2 FQNNGV. The CDR3 has 13 residues. The CDR3 spells CASSLGGPQPQHF. The CDR3 bases are TGTGCCAGCAGCTTAGGGGGGCCTCAGCCCCAGCATTTT.

The V gene is TRBV6-5, the J gene TRBJ1-2, with D possibly being TRBD1 (6 bases). Germline V gene lookup returns CDR1 MNHEY and CDR2 SVGAGI. The CDR3 runs to 15 residues. The V gene lost 6 bases and the J gene lost 0 bases, with 14 bases spanning the gap. CDR3 amino acids: CASRLRGVTNYGYTF. The CDR3 DNA sequence: TGTGCCAGCAGGCTCAGGGGTGTGACTAACTATGGCTACACCTTC.

The rearrangement uses TRBV7-6 and TRBJ2-7, with TRBD1 identical over 9 bases. The CDR3 is 14 residues long. Germline values: CDR1 SGHVS, CDR2 FNYEAQ. V was pared by 8 bases and J by 5 bases, with 10 bases of the junction left unmatched. The CDR3 is CASGWGQGVNEQYF. The CDR3 nucleotides are TGTGCCAGCGGGTGGGGACAGGGAGTCAACGAGCAGTACTTC.

There are a few counts of this clone. The chain recombines TRBV28 with TRBJ2-5, with 8 bases aligning to TRBD1. From germline, CDR1 is MDHEN and CDR2 SYDVKM. V gave up 3 bases and J gave up 5 bases; unmatched junction bases: 2. The CDR3 has 13 residues. Written as DNA, the CDR3 is TGTGCCAGCAGTTTGACAGGGGCCGAGACCCAGTACTTC. This sequence encodes CASSLTGAETQYF.

This sequence joins TRBV28 and TRBJ2-7; D not certain. Deletions cut 1 base from V and 6 bases from J, with 10 bases between. The CDR3 length is 13 residues. The germline CDR1 and CDR2 sequences are MDHEN and SYDVKM. In nucleotides, the CDR3 is TGTGCCAGCAGTTTATATGTTAGAGTCGAGCAGTACTTC. Residues: CASSLYVRVEQYF.

V gene TRBV29-1 combines with J gene TRBJ1-6; 7 bases fit TRBD1. The junction had 3 bases not matched to a gene; V was cut back by 4 bases and J by 6 bases. Germline V lookup: CDR1 SQVTM, CDR2 ANQGSEA. CDR3 length: 13 amino acids. CDR3 residues: CSVGQGLNSPLHF. In nucleotides, the CDR3 is TGCAGCGTTGGACAGGGTCTTAATTCACCCCTCCACTTT.

CDR3 DNA sequence: TGTGCCAGCAGCATAGGACAGGGCGGCAACTATGGCTACACCTTC. Translation: CASSIGQGGNYGYTF. J is TRBJ1-2 and V is TRBV5-4, with 8 bases identical to TRBD1. V shed 4 bases and J 2 bases; nucleotides not matched to a gene: 7. Germline CDR1 is SGHNT and CDR2 is YYREEE (reference sequence). The CDR3 consists of 15 residues.

The rearrangement joins TRBV4-1 to TRBJ1-1; the D is unclear. V was cut by 1 base and J by 1 base, with 13 bases left in between. This CDR3 region has 16 residues. Per the germline V gene, CDR1 is MGHRA and CDR2 is YSYEKL. In DNA, the CDR3 is TGCGCCAGCAGCCAAGCATTATTAGGGAGGAACACTGAAGCTTTCTTT. Amino acid sequence: CASSQALLGRNTEAFF.

This chain joins TRBV27 and TRBJ2-7, with D perhaps TRBD1 (5 bases). Per the germline V gene, CDR1 is MNHEY and CDR2 is SMNVEV (reference sequence). The CDR3 has 15 residues. V was shortened by 5 bases and J by 2 bases, with 16 bases between the two germline ends. The chain's CDR3 is CASSPGAGATYEQYF. DNA for the CDR3: TGTGCCAGCAGTCCTGGGGCCGGAGCCACCTACGAGCAGTACTTC.

The V call is TRBV19, the J call TRBJ1-5, with 9 bases aligning to TRBD1. J lost 5 bases, V lost 1 base, and 3 bases had no gene match. This CDR3 comprises 15 residues. CDR1 and CDR2 from the germline V gene are LNHDA and SQIVND (reference sequence). The CDR3 region has the DNA TGTGCCAGTAGTATAGTGAGGACAGGGGATCAGCCCCAGCATTTT. Translating gives CASSIVRTGDQPQHF.

The chain links TRBV5-5 to TRBJ1-2; 7 bases match TRBD1. Per germline, CDR1 SGHKS and CDR2 YYEKEE (reference sequence). The CDR3 length is 15 residues. V shed 3 bases and J 8 bases; nucleotides not matched to a gene: 13. The CDR3, as DNA: TGTGCCAGCAGCTCCCCAGAGGGGGGACAGTTAGGCTACACCTTC. It yields the protein CASSSPEGGQLGYTF.